The entry below gives a single T cell receptor (beta chain) sequence along with its context. What it binds is unknown. These data come from a study of shared clonotypes between healthy human individuals. Study-wide findings and caveats: Naive subsets typically showed greater estimated richness than memory subsets.

Healthy and HIV-negative, the adult donors had no recent acute infections or vaccinations. CDR3 length: 16 residues. Germline CDR1 and CDR2: KGHSH and LQKENI. V lost 3 bases and J lost 0, with 14 bases in between. A deep-level run was used for the assay. Using immunoSEQ multiplex PCR, the repertoire was profiled, and TCRdb retains in-frame clones only, with some absent. The table lists over 2 million clones, roughly 92% of them singletons. Sample: naive CD4+ T cells from PBMCs. Subset reported: CD45RA+ positively selected. The gene calls are TRBV18 and TRBJ1-1; tentative D call: TRBD1 (5 bases). The clonotype was recovered from a man between 18 and 35 years old in good health. Some clones in this sample may be carry-over from other donors' samples. This chain's CDR3 is CASSPRQRDLNTEAFF. CDR3 bases: TGTGCCAGCTCACCTCGACAGAGAGACCTGAACACTGAAGCTTTCTTT.